This T cell receptor (beta chain) was identified during a study of cytomegalovirus exposure and HLA in healthy donors. At the level of the study: From roughly 180 million T cells, an earlier analysis saw 117 million unique TCR beta sequences.

Note on this clone: The antigen is undetermined. At one of its ends the junction is not consistent with the germline gene, which may arise from a read error.

Points from the study as a whole: Listed as cytomegalovirus-associated were 150 or so TCR beta chains. Earlier analysis yielded a pattern in which most TCR beta V segments were productive about 90% or about 30% of the time. TCR beta V- and J-gene trimming was later associated with a missense DCLRE1C variant.

PCR amplification relied on 60 Vbeta primers (plus 13 Jbeta primers). Repertoires were generated with immunoSEQ multiplex PCR, while TCRdb's copy carries only in-frame clones and drops some. The listing contains 38,000 or so clones. The receptor was isolated from a middle-aged man in good health and CMV-seropositive. Material for sequencing was PBMCs.

CDR3 sequence (DNA): TGTGCCAGCTCACTCGGACAGTTCTCTGGAAATACCATATATTTT. This encodes CASSLGQFSGNTIYF. This chain uses TRBV18 with TRBJ1-3, with D possibly being TRBD1 (6 bases). This CDR3 has 15 amino acids. The germline CDR1 and CDR2 sequences are KGHSH and LQKENI.